The rows below give T cell receptor beta chains drawn from one sample of a study of blood T cell repertoires in COVID-19. Measured with immunoSEQ multiplex PCR; TCRdb has only the in-frame clones, and not every one. The table shows 90,000 or so clones, with 70% to 80% occurring only once. Sequencing was carried out using peripheral blood. These receptors were taken from a human donor in a cohort sampled during active COVID-19. CDR3s include the opening cysteine and the closing phenylalanine or tryptophan. Each record gives: clone size, V gene, D gene, J gene, CDR3 length, CDR3 DNA, CDR3 protein. A D gene is named only where the DNA matches it firmly. A row's size may be missing; if present it is once, few, many or a size class.

-,TRBV9,TRBD1,TRBJ1-1,17,TGTGCCAGCAGCGTAGCTGGGACAGGTTGGATGAACACTGAAGCTTTCTTT,CASSVAGTGWMNTEAFF
few,TRBV19,-,TRBJ2-1,15,TGTGCCAGTAGTACCGGGACATTCCCCTACAATGAGCAGTTCTTC,CASSTGTFPYNEQFF
-,TRBV10-1,-,TRBJ2-7,13,TGCGCCAGCAGTGAACAGGACACCTACGAGCAGTACTTC,CASSEQDTYEQYF
-,TRBV11-3,TRBD2,TRBJ2-2,16,TGTGCCAGCAGCCAAGGACTAGCGGGTAACACCGGGGAGCTGTTTTTT,CASSQGLAGNTGELFF
once,TRBV5-4,-,TRBJ1-2,16,TGTGCCAGCAGTAAGGGGGGGGGCCAGGGGAGCTATGGCTACACCTTC,CASSKGGGQGSYGYTF
-,TRBV18,TRBD1,TRBJ1-1,15,TGTGCCAGCTCACGGGGGACAGGTTCTACCCCTGAAGCTTTCTTT,CASSRGTGSTPEAFF
once,TRBV7-9,-,TRBJ2-1,15,TGTGCCAGCAGCCCCCGGGGGAACTCCTACAATGAGCAGTTCTTC,CASSPRGNSYNEQFF
-,TRBV12-3/TRBV12-4,-,TRBJ1-1,12,TGTGCCAGCAGAGGACAGTGGAGTGAAGCTTTCTTT,CASRGQWSEAFF
few,TRBV4-1,TRBD2,TRBJ2-7,15,TGCGCCAGCAGCCAAGTTGAAGCGGGAGGGCCGGAGCAGTACTTC,CASSQVEAGGPEQYF
-,TRBV7-8,-,TRBJ2-3,17,TGTGCCAGCAGCTTAGATAGCGGAGAACTTAGCACAGATACGCAGTATTTT,CASSLDSGELSTDTQYF
-,TRBV7-3,-,TRBJ2-6,13,TGTGCCAGCACCCTCTCTGGGGCCAACGTCCTGACTTTC,CASTLSGANVLTF
-,TRBV7-3,-,TRBJ2-1,16,TGTGCCAGCAGCCTAGGGCGGGGTTGGGGCGACAATGAGCAGTTCTTC,CASSLGRGWGDNEQFF
few,TRBV7-2,TRBD2,TRBJ2-1,14,TGTGCCAGCAGCCTCGCGGGACTAGCGGTTGAGCAGTTCTTC,CASSLAGLAVEQFF
-,TRBV7-8,TRBD1,TRBJ1-1,16,TGTGCCAGCAGCTCCGGACAGGGGGGACAGAACACTGAAGCTTTCTTT,CASSSGQGGQNTEAFF
-,TRBV5-1,TRBD1,TRBJ2-7,15,TGCGCCAGCAGCTCCGTGCCGACAGGGGCCTACGAGCAGTACTTC,CASSSVPTGAYEQYF
once,TRBV10-1,-,TRBJ2-1,13,TGCGCCAGCAGTGTGAGGAGCACGGATGAGCAGTTCTTC,CASSVRSTDEQFF
-,TRBV15,TRBD2,TRBJ2-2,13,TGTGCCACCAGTCCGGGAGGAACCGGGGAGCTGTTTTTT,CATSPGGTGELFF
-,TRBV14,-,TRBJ2-7,12,TGTGCCAGCAGCCACTCCCAGTACGAGCAGTACTTC,CASSHSQYEQYF
many,TRBV2,-,TRBJ1-5,14,TGTGCCAGCAGCCGGACAGTGATTGATCAGCCCCAGCATTTT,CASSRTVIDQPQHF
few,TRBV9,-,TRBJ2-3,14,TGTGCCAGCAGCGAGCGCGGGACCACAGATACGCAGTATTTT,CASSERGTTDTQYF
-,TRBV7-7,-,TRBJ2-7,18,TGTGCTAGCAGCTTAGGGATCCGCGGGGACGGACTACCCTACGAGCAGTACTTC,CASSLGIRGDGLPYEQYF
many,TRBV5-1,TRBD2,TRBJ2-2,17,TGCGCCAGCAGCATCGAAGGGACTAGCGGGAACACCGGGGAGCTGTTTTTT,CASSIEGTSGNTGELFF
many,TRBV7-3,-,TRBJ1-2,15,TGTGCCAGCAGCGCAGAAACAGGGTCCCCTGGCGGCTACACCTTC,CASSAETGSPGGYTF
-,TRBV27,-,TRBJ1-3,14,TGTGCCAGCAGAAAGGACAGCTCTGGAAACACCATATATTTT,CASRKDSSGNTIYF
-,TRBV6-5,-,TRBJ2-1,15,TGTGCCAGCAGTCAGGGGGGGACTAGGGGCGCAGAGCAGTTCTTC,CASSQGGTRGAEQFF